These 8 T cell receptor beta chains were all obtained from the same sample, sequenced in a study of regulatory T cells in long-lasting Graves disease. As for time point: newly diagnosed GD, antithyroid drugs for less than 3 months. TCR sequences were obtained from RNA taken from PBMCs. Sequencing libraries for TCR beta were prepared with iRepertoire HTBI primers and Arm-PCR of CDR3 regions. From the multiplex PCR reads, TCRdb called clonotypes with MiXCR, one entry per CDR3 protein. This table holds hundreds of thousands of distinct CDR3 sequences, roughly 15% found once. This same sample was also taken into another study, of T cells in Graves' hyperthyroidism and ophthalmopathy.

Material: peripheral blood mononuclear cells (PBMCs), obtained at new diagnosis, from a patient treated with antithyroid drugs. The receptors come from a woman aged 30 to 39 with Graves disease.

This clonotype was seen ten or more times. The genes are TRBV29-1 and TRBJ1-1; TRBD1 is a possible D gene (5 bases). Germline CDR1 and CDR2: SQVTM and ANQGSEA. The length of the CDR3 is 11 residues. Trimming shortened V by 5 bases and J by 5 bases, and 9 bases separated the two germline ends. The CDR3 is CSVPGGTEAFF. Here the CDR3 DNA reads TGCAGCGTTCCTGGGGGGACTGAAGCTTTCTTT.

This clonotype has only a few counts. V gene TRBV6-1 combines with J gene TRBJ1-1; D gene uncertain. The CDR3 length is 12 residues. CDR1 is MNHNS and CDR2 is SASEGT in the germline V gene. The V end was cut by 6 bases, the J end by 4 bases, with 9 bases between. The chain's CDR3 is CASRKGSTEAFF. CDR3 DNA sequence: TGTGCCAGCAGGAAAGGGAGCACTGAAGCTTTCTTT.

The V call is TRBV6-1, the J call TRBJ2-2; 12 bases map to TRBD2. The trim removed 5 bases at V and 0 bases at J, leaving 1 base unmatched. The germline gives CDR1 MNHNS, CDR2 SASEGT. The CDR3 is made up of 16 amino acids. CDR3 sequence (DNA): TGTGCCAGCAGTCGGACTAGCGGGACGAACACCGGGGAGCTGTTTTTT. Translated, it gives CASSRTSGTNTGELFF.

On this clonotype: Germline is not matched at one junction end, which may reflect a read error. This chain uses TRBV29-1 with TRBJ2-5, with a tentative D call TRBD1 (6 bases). Germline CDR1 reads SQVTM; CDR2 reads ANQGSEA. The CDR3 runs to 13 residues. The CDR3 loop reads CSVFEQGIQTRYF. In DNA, the CDR3 is TGCAGCGTCTTCGAACAGGGTATTCAGACCCGGTACTTC.

A word on this clonotype: A junction boundary mismatches the germline segment, possibly from a read error. The chain has TRBV6-2 or TRBV6-3 and TRBJ2-3; 7 bases map to TRBD2. Germline V lookup: CDR1 MNHEY, CDR2 SVGEGT. This CDR3 comprises 16 residues. Here the CDR3 reads CASSVALGGSTDTQYF. In DNA form, the CDR3 reads TGTGCCAGCAGCGTAGCTCTCGGGGGGAGCACGGATACGCAGTATTTT.

This rearrangement joins TRBV29-1 to TRBJ2-5, with D unresolved. The CDR3 spans 13 residues. The V and J ends lost 6 bases and 5 bases respectively, with 16 bases between them. Germline V gives CDR1 SQVTM, CDR2 ANQGSEA. This CDR3 reads CSVASHHGETQYF. As DNA, the CDR3 is TGCAGCGTAGCTAGTCACCACGGGGAGACCCAGTACTTC.

This clonotype was counted between two and nine times. The rearrangement links TRBV28 to TRBJ2-2, with TRBD1 matching over 7 bases. Trimming took 3 bases from V and 4 from J; bases not matched to a gene: 5. Germline CDR1 MDHEN, CDR2 SYDVKM. The CDR3 length is 15 residues. Written as DNA, the CDR3 is TGTGCCAGCAGTTTTACGACAGGGACCACCGGGGAGCTGTTTTTT. This translates into CASSFTTGTTGELFF.

There are many counts of this clonotype. The chain couples TRBV4-1 to TRBJ2-5; possible D gene TRBD2, 6 bases. Trimming took off 0 bases at V and 1 base at J, with 9 bases between the two ends. The germline CDR1 and CDR2 sequences are MGHRA and YSYEKL. The CDR3 is 15 amino acids. The CDR3, as DNA: TGCGCCAGCAGCCAAGATATAGCGGCCCAAGAGACCCAGTACTTC. Its translation: CASSQDIAAQETQYF.